The 22 T cell receptor beta chains below were found in one sample sequenced in a study of vaccination effects on CD4 cells after COVID-19. These receptors have no known antigen. Assay: immunoSEQ multiplex PCR; the TCRdb copy retains only in-frame clones and omits some. The table lists about 66,000 clones, roughly four fifths of them singletons. Isolation of CD4+ T cells took place after ten to eleven days of culture. Of the BNT162b2 and mRNA-1273 vaccines, participants received two doses of one or the other. This sample comprised CD4+ T cells from PBMCs cultured without peptide, obtained after COVID-19 vaccination. Source of these receptors: a human donor who received a COVID-19 vaccine.

This chain links TRBV27 with TRBJ2-7; D might be TRBD1 (6 bases). Trimming cost V 6 bases and J 6 bases, with 15 bases left between them. The CDR3 covers 13 residues. Germline V gene lookup returns CDR1 MNHEY and CDR2 SMNVEV (reference sequence). CDR3 residues: CASRNAGAFEQYV. DNA of the CDR3: TGTGCCAGCAGGAACGCAGGGGCGTTCGAGCAGTACGTC.

The CDR3 loop is CASSERGGGTNTIYF. The CDR3, as DNA: TGTGCCAGCAGTGAACGCGGGGGCGGCACAAACACCATATATTTT. This sequence joins TRBV3-1 (or the pseudogene TRBV3-2) and TRBJ1-3, with D tentatively TRBD1 (6 bases). Trimming removed 6 bases at V and 6 bases at J, with 18 bases between. The germline V gene encodes CDR1 LGHDT and CDR2 YNNKEL (reference sequence). The CDR3 spans 15 residues.

The chain combines TRBV7-2 with TRBJ1-5; D may be TRBD1 (5 bases). The CDR3 covers 16 residues. The V gene's germline CDR1 is SGHTA and CDR2 FQGNSA. V shed 5 bases and J shed 11 bases, with 25 bases lying between them. The CDR3 is CASSPHLGTDASAQHF. The CDR3 DNA sequence: TGTGCCAGCAGCCCCCACCTTGGGACGGACGCATCGGCCCAGCATTTT.

This chain connects TRBV5-1 to TRBJ1-2, with 7 bases aligning to TRBD1. J lost 7 bases, V lost 6 bases, and 6 bases had no gene match. CDR1 is SGHRS and CDR2 is YFSETQ in the germline V gene. The CDR3 is made up of 12 amino acids. CDR3 coding DNA: TGCGCCAGCATTAGCCAGGGGGGTGGCTACACCTTC. Translating gives CASISQGGGYTF.

The chain joins TRBV27 to TRBJ2-1, with D perhaps matching TRBD2 (7 bases). Per germline, CDR1 MNHEY and CDR2 SMNVEV (reference sequence). Trimming pared 9 bases from V and 0 bases from J, leaving 15 bases between. This CDR3 comprises 15 residues. The CDR3 DNA is TGTGCCAGTCTGGGGGGGCGCAGCTCCTACAATGAGCAGTTCTTC. Amino acids: CASLGGRSSYNEQFF.

V is TRBV5-6 and J is TRBJ2-7, with D maybe TRBD2 (6 bases). Per the germline V gene, CDR1 is SGHDT and CDR2 is YYEEEE. CDR3 length: 16 residues. Trimming left V 4 bases short and J 7 bases short, with 24 bases between. Here the CDR3 reads CASSHRRDLPLGEQYV. The CDR3 DNA sequence: TGTGCCAGCAGCCATCGCCGGGACTTGCCCTTAGGGGAGCAGTACGTC.

V gene TRBV18 combines with J gene TRBJ1-2, with D tentatively TRBD1 (6 bases). Germline V gene data show CDR1 as KGHSH and CDR2 as LQKENI. This CDR3 contains 16 residues. The V gene lost 2 bases and the J gene lost 7 bases, with 20 bases spanning the gap. CDR3 nucleotide sequence: TGTGCCAGCTCACCATTACCGGAACAAGACAGGAGTGGCTACACCTTC. Protein product: CASSPLPEQDRSGYTF.

The count of this clone is one. V is TRBV24-1 and J is TRBJ2-1, with TRBD2 as a possible D gene (5 bases). Trimming took off 3 bases at V and 8 bases at J, with 19 bases between the two ends. In germline, CDR1 is KGHDR, CDR2 SFDVKD. The CDR3 covers 16 residues. Here the CDR3 DNA reads TGTGCCACCAGTGATCCCTGGACCTACGGGGTGGATGAGCAGTTCTTC. Encoded protein: CATSDPWTYGVDEQFF.

V and J are TRBV27 and TRBJ2-3; 8 nucleotides match TRBD1. Germline values: CDR1 MNHEY, CDR2 SMNVEV (reference sequence). The CDR3 runs to 13 residues. V shed 6 bases and J 4 bases; nucleotides not matched to a gene: 3. The CDR3 loop reads CASRDRVPDTQYF. The CDR3, as DNA: TGTGCCAGCAGGGACAGGGTCCCAGATACGCAGTATTTT.

This chain links TRBV3-1 (or the pseudogene TRBV3-2) with TRBJ1-3, with D uncertain. The V gene's germline CDR1 is LGHDT and CDR2 YNNKEL (reference sequence). The germline V and J ends were trimmed by 1 base and 7 bases, with 14 bases remaining between them. CDR3 length equals 15 residues. Here the CDR3 reads CASSQVPVRGNTIYF. The CDR3 DNA reads as TGTGCCAGCAGCCAAGTCCCGGTACGAGGCAACACCATATATTTT.

This rearrangement joins TRBV6-4 to TRBJ2-3, with 7 bases that match TRBD1. Losses at the gene ends were 6 bases for V and 1 base for J; bases not matched to a gene: 4. CDR1 and CDR2 (germline): MRHNA, SNTAGT. There are 14 residues in the CDR3. This chain's CDR3 is CASSRDRGTDTQYF. The CDR3 nucleotides read TGTGCCAGCAGCCGGGACAGAGGCACAGATACGCAGTATTTT.

The genes are TRBV6-2 or TRBV6-3 and TRBJ1-5; 11 bases map to TRBD1. Germline CDR1 and CDR2: MNHEY and SVGEGT. This CDR3 is built from 15 residues. Germline trimming cut 5 bases from V and 6 bases from J; bases unmatched to any gene: 6. CDR3 sequence reads: CASSGGQGAVQPQHF. The CDR3 DNA reads as TGTGCCAGCAGTGGCGGACAGGGGGCAGTTCAGCCCCAGCATTTT.

The chain has TRBV24-1 and TRBJ2-4; D perhaps matches TRBD1 (5 bases). Germline V gene data show CDR1 as KGHDR and CDR2 as SFDVKD. The CDR3 has 13 residues. Trimming stripped 0 bases from V and 11 bases from J, with 10 bases between. The CDR3 loop is CATSDLYTGVQYF. In DNA form, the CDR3 reads TGTGCCACCAGTGATTTGTATACAGGAGTTCAGTACTTC.

The chain links TRBV19 to TRBJ2-2; 7 nucleotides line up with TRBD2. Looked up from germline, CDR1 is LNHDA and CDR2 is SQIVND (reference sequence). The CDR3 runs 13 residues. V dropped 6 bases and J dropped 5; count of bases not matched to a gene: 3. DNA of the CDR3: TGTGCCAGTAGGAGTAGCGGGACCGGGGAGCTGTTTTTT. It translates to CASRSSGTGELFF.

The chain employs TRBV29-1 and TRBJ2-1; maybe TRBD2 (5 bases). Looked up from germline, CDR1 is SQVTM and CDR2 is ANQGSEA. Deletions cut 7 bases from V and 9 bases from J, with 10 bases between. The CDR3 totals 10 residues. The CDR3 DNA follows: TGCAGCGGAGGTGGGAGTGAGCAGTTCTTC. Its translation: CSGGGSEQFF.

CDR3 amino acids: CASSPSQDTQYF. For the CDR3, the DNA is TGTGCCAGCTCACCGTCTCAAGATACGCAGTATTTT. This chain uses TRBV18 with TRBJ2-3; the D is unclear. This CDR3 has 12 amino acids. Germline assignment: CDR1 KGHSH and CDR2 LQKENI. The ends were cut back, 3 bases at V and 5 bases at J, with 6 bases in the middle.

This chain links TRBV19 with TRBJ2-3; unclear D gene. Germline assignment: CDR1 LNHDA and CDR2 SQIVND (reference sequence). The CDR3 covers 16 residues. V shed 6 bases and J shed 1 base, with 17 bases lying between them. CDR3 in DNA: TGTGCCAGTAGGAAGACTTATTCCCGGGGCACAGATACGCAGTATTTT. Translating it yields CASRKTYSRGTDTQYF.

The rearrangement uses TRBV5-4 and TRBJ1-2, with TRBD1 matching 8 bases. V shed 0 bases, J shed 7 bases, and the junction held 5 bases outside the gene matches. The CDR3 runs to 14 residues. CDR1 and CDR2 (germline): SGHNT, YYREEE (reference sequence). The DNA for the CDR3 is TGTGCCAGCAGCTTGGCGACAGGGGTGCGTGGCTACACCTTC. Translation gives CASSLATGVRGYTF.

This rearrangement joins TRBV9 to TRBJ1-3; unclear D gene. Trimming cost V 0 bases and J 0 bases, with 13 bases left between them. CDR3 size: 17 residues. CDR1 SGDLS and CDR2 YYNGEE come from the germline V gene. As DNA, the CDR3 is TGTGCCAGCAGCGTAGGAGCCAAACCGACCTCTGGAAACACCATATATTTT. Translated, it gives CASSVGAKPTSGNTIYF.

V is TRBV24-1 and J is TRBJ2-3; D gene ambiguous. Trimming cost V 4 bases and J 0 bases, with 7 bases left between them. The CDR3 runs 14 residues. Germline V gene sequence: CDR1 KGHDR, CDR2 SFDVKD. The CDR3 region has the DNA TGTGCCACCAGTGACAGTACTAGCACAGATACGCAGTATTTT. Translation gives CATSDSTSTDTQYF.

This rearrangement joins TRBV5-1 to TRBJ1-6; TRBD1 agrees at 9 bases. From germline, CDR1 is SGHRS and CDR2 YFSETQ. This CDR3 spans 17 amino acids. V was clipped by 4 bases and J by 2 bases; unmatched bases: 7. CDR3 DNA sequence: TGCGCCAGCAGCCCGTGGGACAGGGAAGCCTATAATTCACCCCTCCACTTT. Translation: CASSPWDREAYNSPLHF.

The chain couples TRBV28 to TRBJ2-3; the D gene is possibly TRBD1 (5 bases). The CDR3 extends over 13 amino acids. Trimming left V 5 bases short and J 14 bases short, with 20 bases between. Germline V gene data show CDR1 as MDHEN and CDR2 as SYDVKM. CDR3 coding DNA: TGTGCCAGCAGTGGAACCTTACTCAGGGCTCCGTATTTT. The encoded protein is CASSGTLLRAPYF.